Following are 20 T cell receptor beta chains from one sample sequenced in a study of T cell responses to AZD1222 COVID-19 vaccine. The repertoire was sequenced with immunoSEQ multiplex PCR; TCRdb's copy has only in-frame clones and lacks some. The data contain about 180,000 clones, approximately 92% of them singletons. Sequencing used peripheral blood, obtained 28 days after the second dose of the MenACWY control vaccine. These receptors were taken from an adult who received the MenACWY meningococcal vaccine as a control.

The V and J genes are TRBV28 and TRBJ1-2; D is undetermined. The germline V gene has CDR1 MDHEN and CDR2 SYDVKM. V lost 0 bases to trimming and J lost 2 bases, with 7 bases between them. CDR3 length equals 14 residues. The CDR3, as DNA: TGTGCCAGCAGTTTATGGGGCTCCAACTATGGCTACACCTTC. It codes for CASSLWGSNYGYTF.

This clone was found once. The chain uses TRBV3-1 (or the pseudogene TRBV3-2) and TRBJ2-5; 13 bases match TRBD2. Losses at the gene ends were 0 bases for V and 2 bases for J; bases not matched to a gene: 6. Germline CDR1 LGHDT, CDR2 YNNKEL (reference sequence). The CDR3 covers 18 residues. CDR3 DNA sequence: TGTGCCAGCAGCCAAGATGGGACTAGCGGGGATTTTCAAGAGACCCAGTACTTC. Amino acids: CASSQDGTSGDFQETQYF.

The V and J genes are TRBV10-1 and TRBJ1-5; possible D gene TRBD1, 6 bases. The CDR3 length is 17 residues. Per germline, CDR1 WNHNN and CDR2 SYGVQD (reference sequence). Trimming cost V 11 bases and J 4 bases, with 27 bases left between them. For the CDR3, the DNA is TGCGCCCCCAGCCCCGTAAAACAGGGCGGCCCGAATCAGCCCCAGCATTTT. This sequence encodes CAPSPVKQGGPNQPQHF.

The chain combines TRBV6-1 with TRBJ2-3, with D perhaps matching TRBD1 (6 bases). Germline V gene data show CDR1 as MNHNS and CDR2 as SASEGT. CDR3 length: 16 residues. Trimming took off 4 bases at V and 2 bases at J, with 16 bases between the two ends. The CDR3 DNA follows: TGTGCCAGCAGTGGCCAGGACAGTAGACTCACAGATACGCAGTATTTT. Translating gives CASSGQDSRLTDTQYF.

The chain joins TRBV19 to TRBJ2-1; the D gene is possibly TRBD2 (5 bases). The CDR3 is 12 amino acids. Trimming removed 5 bases from V and 9 bases from J, with 11 bases in between. Germline CDR1 LNHDA, CDR2 SQIVND (reference sequence). The CDR3 coding sequence is TGTGCCAGTAGTCCATCCCGGGGTGAGCAGTTCTTC. Residues: CASSPSRGEQFF.

V usage is TRBV18 and J usage is TRBJ2-3; 7 nucleotides align to TRBD2. The CDR3 has 17 amino acids. Germline assignment: CDR1 KGHSH and CDR2 LQKENI. Losses at the gene ends were 1 base for V and 0 bases for J; bases not matched to a gene: 7. CDR3 sequence: CASSPRTSAASTDTQYF. CDR3 nucleotide sequence: TGTGCCAGCTCACCACGTACTAGCGCCGCTAGCACAGATACGCAGTATTTT.

The chain recombines TRBV29-1 with TRBJ2-1; no firm D call. The CDR3 has 15 residues. The V and J ends lost 0 bases and 7 bases respectively, with 16 bases between them. CDR1 is SQVTM and CDR2 is ANQGSEA in the germline V gene. The chain's CDR3 is CSVEDRLENVNEQFF. In DNA form, the CDR3 reads TGCAGCGTTGAAGATAGGCTAGAAAATGTAAATGAGCAGTTCTTC.

V usage is TRBV28 and J usage is TRBJ1-5; 10 positions agree with TRBD1. After removal of 7 bases from V and 4 bases from J, the junction contained 7 bases not matched to a gene. Germline loops: CDR1 MDHEN, CDR2 SYDVKM. The CDR3 spans 15 residues. This chain's CDR3 is CASTPTGGGNQPQHF. In DNA form, the CDR3 reads TGTGCCAGCACCCCGACAGGGGGCGGTAATCAGCCCCAGCATTTT.

This clone has more than one count but fewer than ten. The chain carries TRBV6-5 and TRBJ2-4, with 7 bases fitting TRBD2. Germline loops: CDR1 MNHEY, CDR2 SVGAGI. V was clipped by 2 bases and J by 6 bases; unmatched bases: 10. The CDR3 has 16 amino acids. The CDR3 region has the DNA TGTGCCAGCAGTTACACACAACTGGGGGGGGGAAACATTCAGTACTTC. Its translation: CASSYTQLGGGNIQYF.

V gene TRBV18 combines with J gene TRBJ1-2; the D gene is possibly TRBD1 (5 bases). This CDR3 is built from 17 residues. Germline V CDR1 and CDR2: KGHSH, LQKENI. The ends were cut back, 4 bases at V and 3 bases at J, with 21 bases in the middle. CDR3 amino acids: CASSLDLHRGVDYGYTF. As DNA, the CDR3 is TGTGCCAGCTCACTCGACCTACATAGAGGGGTGGACTATGGCTACACCTTC.

The DNA for the CDR3 is TGTGCCAGCAGCCCCATCGACAGGATTCTCACCGGGGAGCTGTTTTTT. Its protein product is CASSPIDRILTGELFF. V usage is TRBV6-6 and J usage is TRBJ2-2; perhaps TRBD1 as D (6 bases). Trimming took 6 bases from V and 4 from J, leaving 18 bases between them. The germline V gene encodes CDR1 MNHNY and CDR2 SVGAGI (reference sequence). The CDR3 sequence is 16 residues long.

The chain uses TRBV3-1 (or the pseudogene TRBV3-2) and TRBJ1-2; no clear D gene. CDR3 length: 15 residues. Deletions cut 4 bases from V and 7 bases from J, with 19 bases between. Germline V CDR1 and CDR2: LGHDT, YNNKEL (reference sequence). The CDR3 sequence is CASSLVGRRYGGYTF. In DNA form, the CDR3 reads TGTGCCAGCAGCCTAGTAGGACGGAGATATGGTGGCTACACCTTC.

The chain combines TRBV28 with TRBJ1-2; TRBD1 matches 9 bases. This CDR3 has 16 amino acids. CDR1 is MDHEN and CDR2 is SYDVKM in the germline V gene. Germline trimming cut 7 bases from V and 0 bases from J; bases unmatched to any gene: 9. CDR3 coding DNA: TGTGCCAGCACCGAAACCGGGACAGGGCCTAACTATGGCTACACCTTC. This sequence encodes CASTETGTGPNYGYTF.

The chain employs TRBV19 and TRBJ1-2; TRBD1 might be the D (6 bases). Germline values: CDR1 LNHDA, CDR2 SQIVND (reference sequence). Trimming took off 5 bases at V and 5 bases at J, with 9 bases between the two ends. The CDR3 extends over 12 amino acids. The DNA of the CDR3 is TGTGCCAGTAGTCGGCAGGGGTATGGCTACACCTTC. Encoded protein: CASSRQGYGYTF.

This chain uses TRBV18 with TRBJ2-7; no clear D gene. CDR1 is KGHSH and CDR2 is LQKENI in the germline V gene. Trimming shortened V by 2 bases and J by 1 base, and 6 bases separated the two germline ends. CDR3 length: 13 amino acids. The CDR3 DNA follows: TGTGCCAGCTCACCAAAAGATTCCTACGAGCAGTACTTC. Protein product: CASSPKDSYEQYF.

The chain employs TRBV6-5 and TRBJ1-2; maybe TRBD1 (5 bases). The CDR3 runs 14 residues. Germline-derived CDR1 and CDR2 are MNHEY and SVGAGI. Trimming shortened V by 5 bases and J by 8 bases, and 18 bases separated the two germline ends. The CDR3 nucleotides read TGTGCCAGCAGTAGGGATGGGGGGTTAGGCGGCTACACCTTC. Translated, it gives CASSRDGGLGGYTF.

The genes are TRBV5-6 and TRBJ1-3; weak D call: TRBD1 (6 bases). The CDR3 runs 16 residues. Looked up from germline, CDR1 is SGHDT and CDR2 is YYEEEE. Trimming removed 1 base from V and 3 bases from J, with 14 bases in between. The CDR3 reads CASSLRGGAYGNTIYF. CDR3 coding DNA: TGTGCCAGCAGCTTGCGGGGGGGCGCTTATGGAAACACCATATATTTT.

This chain joins TRBV6-1 and TRBJ1-5; D is unclear. Trimming took 2 bases from V and 0 from J, leaving 8 bases between them. The CDR3 extends over 15 amino acids. CDR1 is MNHNS and CDR2 is SASEGT in the germline V gene. This chain's CDR3 is CASSEPGISNQPQHF. The CDR3 DNA follows: TGTGCCAGCAGTGAACCGGGGATTAGCAATCAGCCCCAGCATTTT.

This sequence joins TRBV12-5 and TRBJ1-2, with D tentatively TRBD1 (5 bases). The CDR3 consists of 15 residues. CDR1 is LGHNT, CDR2 FRNRAP, per germline. V was cut by 5 bases and J by 5 bases, with 18 bases left in between. The CDR3 coding sequence is TGTGCTAGTGGTCCCCGGGGGGGAGCCCCGTATGGCTACACCTTC. Amino acids: CASGPRGGAPYGYTF.

V gene TRBV7-9 combines with J gene TRBJ1-1; 7 bases match TRBD1. V lost 3 bases, J lost 4 bases, and 5 bases stayed unmatched. The CDR3 loop spans 14 amino acids. Germline lookup yields CDR1 SEHNR and CDR2 FQNEAQ (reference sequence). CDR3 loop: CASSFKTGFTEAFF. The CDR3 DNA reads as TGTGCCAGCAGCTTTAAGACAGGGTTCACTGAAGCTTTCTTT.